This T cell receptor beta chain was retrieved from a study of cytomegalovirus exposure and HLA in healthy donors. The overall study: Caucasian-associated ancestry cluster membership applied to approximately 80% of 300 to 450 genotyped donors. General study points: Most observed TCR sequences were rare, whereas some public TCRs were detected in many donors. Sequencing had likely introduced a cluster of highly shared sequence variants as an artifact. Earlier results showed most TCR beta V segments being productive about 87% or about 30% of the time.

Germline V gene data show CDR1 as LGHNA and CDR2 as YSLEER. Germline trimming cut 5 bases from V and 0 bases from J; bases unmatched to any gene: 4. The CDR3 runs 15 residues. There are a few counts of this clone. Antigen specificity is unknown. 60 Vbeta and 13 Jbeta primers were used in PCR. The table came from immunoSEQ multiplex PCR; TCRdb's copy has only in-frame clones and leaves some out. The sample contains some 90,000 clones, 60% to 75% of which appear only once. Sequencing was carried out using PBMCs. The TCR originated in a female donor in good health and CMV-seropositive. The chain recombines TRBV4-3 with TRBJ1-3; TRBD1 matches 7 bases. The CDR3: CASSRGPSSGNTIYF. The DNA for the CDR3 is TGCGCCAGCAGCAGGGGGCCCAGCTCTGGAAACACCATATATTTT.